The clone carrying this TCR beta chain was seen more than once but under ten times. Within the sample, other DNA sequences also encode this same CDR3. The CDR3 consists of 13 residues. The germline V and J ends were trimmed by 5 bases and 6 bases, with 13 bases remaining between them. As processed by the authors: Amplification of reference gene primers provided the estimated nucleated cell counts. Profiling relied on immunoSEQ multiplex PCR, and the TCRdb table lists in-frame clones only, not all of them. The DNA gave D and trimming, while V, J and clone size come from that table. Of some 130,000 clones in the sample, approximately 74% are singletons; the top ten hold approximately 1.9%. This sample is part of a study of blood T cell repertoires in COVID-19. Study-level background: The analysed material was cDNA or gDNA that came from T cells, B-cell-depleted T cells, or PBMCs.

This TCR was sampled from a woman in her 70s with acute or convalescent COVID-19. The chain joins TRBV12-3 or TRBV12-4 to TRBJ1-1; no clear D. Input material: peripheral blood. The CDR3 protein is CASSLGGQAEAFF. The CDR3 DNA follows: TGTGCCAGCAGTCTCGGTGGGCAGGCTGAAGCTTTCTTT.